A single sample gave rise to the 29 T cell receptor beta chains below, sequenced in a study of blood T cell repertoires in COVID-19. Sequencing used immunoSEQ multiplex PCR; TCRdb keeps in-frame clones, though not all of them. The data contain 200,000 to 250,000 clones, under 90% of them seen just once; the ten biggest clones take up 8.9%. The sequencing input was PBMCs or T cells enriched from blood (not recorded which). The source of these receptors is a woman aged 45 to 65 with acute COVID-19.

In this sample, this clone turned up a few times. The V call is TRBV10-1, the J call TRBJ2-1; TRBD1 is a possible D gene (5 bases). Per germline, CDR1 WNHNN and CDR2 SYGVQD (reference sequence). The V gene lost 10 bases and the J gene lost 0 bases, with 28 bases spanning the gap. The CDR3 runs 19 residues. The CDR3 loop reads CANPRQNLNYPRSYNEQFF. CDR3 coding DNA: TGCGCCAACCCCAGACAGAACCTGAATTACCCCCGCTCCTACAATGAGCAGTTCTTC.

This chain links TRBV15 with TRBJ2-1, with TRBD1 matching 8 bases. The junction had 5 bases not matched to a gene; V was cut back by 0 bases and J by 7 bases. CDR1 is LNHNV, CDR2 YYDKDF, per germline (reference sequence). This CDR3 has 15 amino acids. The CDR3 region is CATSRDRQGANEQFF. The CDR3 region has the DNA TGTGCCACCAGCAGAGATCGGCAGGGGGCGAATGAGCAGTTCTTC.

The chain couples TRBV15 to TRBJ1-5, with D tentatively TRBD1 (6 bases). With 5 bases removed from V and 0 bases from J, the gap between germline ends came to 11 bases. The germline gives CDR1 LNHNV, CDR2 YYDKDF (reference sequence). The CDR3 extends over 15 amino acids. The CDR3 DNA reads TGTGCCACCAGCCCAGGACAGTCTAGCAATCAGCCCCAGCATTTT. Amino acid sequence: CATSPGQSSNQPQHF.

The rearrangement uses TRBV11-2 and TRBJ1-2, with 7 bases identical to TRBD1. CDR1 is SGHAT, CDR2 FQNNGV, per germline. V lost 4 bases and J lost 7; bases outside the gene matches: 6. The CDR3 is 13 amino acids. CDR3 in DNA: TGTGCCAGCAGCTCCGACAGGGTTAGTGGCTACACCTTC. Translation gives CASSSDRVSGYTF.

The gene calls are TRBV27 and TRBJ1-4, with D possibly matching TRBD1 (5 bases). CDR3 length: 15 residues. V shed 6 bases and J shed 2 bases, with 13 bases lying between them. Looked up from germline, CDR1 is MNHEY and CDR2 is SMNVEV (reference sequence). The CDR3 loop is CASRFHGGTNEKLFF. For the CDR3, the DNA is TGTGCCAGCAGGTTTCATGGGGGGACTAATGAAAAACTGTTTTTT.

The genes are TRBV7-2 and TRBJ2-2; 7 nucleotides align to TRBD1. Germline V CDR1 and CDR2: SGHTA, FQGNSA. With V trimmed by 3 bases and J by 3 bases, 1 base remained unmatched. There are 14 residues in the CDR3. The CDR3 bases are TGTGCCAGCAGCTTGGGACAGTACACCGGGGAGCTGTTTTTT. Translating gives CASSLGQYTGELFF.

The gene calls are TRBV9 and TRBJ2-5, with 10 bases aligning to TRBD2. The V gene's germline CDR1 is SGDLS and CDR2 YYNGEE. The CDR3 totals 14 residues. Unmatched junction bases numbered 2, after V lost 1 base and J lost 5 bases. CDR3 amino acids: CASSVLAGVETQYF. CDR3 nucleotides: TGTGCCAGCAGCGTACTAGCGGGGGTTGAGACCCAGTACTTC.

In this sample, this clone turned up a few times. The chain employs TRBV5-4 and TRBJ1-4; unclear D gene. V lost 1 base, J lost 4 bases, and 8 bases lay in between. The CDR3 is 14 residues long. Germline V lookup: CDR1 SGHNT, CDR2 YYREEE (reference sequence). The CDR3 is CASSLKQVNEKLFF. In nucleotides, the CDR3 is TGTGCCAGCAGCTTGAAACAAGTTAATGAAAAACTGTTTTTT. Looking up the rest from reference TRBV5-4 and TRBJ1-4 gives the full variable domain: ETGVTQSPTHLIKTRGQQVTLRCSSQSGHNTVSWYQQALGQGPQFIFQYYREEENGRGNFPPRFSGLQFPNYSSELNVNALELDDSALYLCASSLKQVNEKLFFGSGTQLSVL.

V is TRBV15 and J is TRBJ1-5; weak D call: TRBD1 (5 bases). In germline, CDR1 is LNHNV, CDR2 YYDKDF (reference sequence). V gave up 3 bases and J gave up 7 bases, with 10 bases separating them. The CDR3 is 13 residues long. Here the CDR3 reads CATSSARGQPQHF. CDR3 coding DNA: TGTGCCACCAGCAGCGCTAGGGGACAGCCCCAGCATTTT.

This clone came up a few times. CDR3 in DNA: TGTGCCAGCAGCCAGGGGGGCGACACTGAAGCTTTCTTT. It yields the protein CASSQGGDTEAFF. The gene calls are TRBV28 and TRBJ1-1; 7 bases align to TRBD1. Per germline, CDR1 MDHEN and CDR2 SYDVKM. This CDR3 comprises 13 residues. Trimming removed 6 bases from V and 3 bases from J; junction bases left unmatched: 4. The full variable domain, in which reference TRBV28 and TRBJ1-1 provide the parts outside the CDR3, is DVKVTQSSRYLVKRTGEKVFLECVQDMDHENMFWYRQDPGLGLRLIYFSYDVKMKEKGDIPEGYSVSREKKERFSLILESASTNQTSMYLCASSQGGDTEAFFGQGTRLTVV.

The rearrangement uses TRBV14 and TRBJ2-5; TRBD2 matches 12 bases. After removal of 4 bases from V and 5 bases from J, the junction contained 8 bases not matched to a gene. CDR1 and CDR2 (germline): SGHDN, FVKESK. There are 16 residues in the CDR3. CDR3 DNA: TGTGCCAGCAGCCGCGGCCGGCTAGCGGGGGGGGAGACCCAGTACTTC. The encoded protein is CASSRGRLAGGETQYF. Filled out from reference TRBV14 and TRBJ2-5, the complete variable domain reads EAGVTQFPSHSVIEKGQTVTLRCDPISGHDNLYWYRRVMGKEIKFLLHFVKESKQDESGMPNNRFLAERTGGTYSTLKVQPAELEDSGVYFCASSRGRLAGGETQYFGPGTRLLVL.

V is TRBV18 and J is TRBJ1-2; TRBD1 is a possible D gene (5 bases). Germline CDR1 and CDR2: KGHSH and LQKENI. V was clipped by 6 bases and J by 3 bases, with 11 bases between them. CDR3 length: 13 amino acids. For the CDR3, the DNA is TGTGCCAGCTCCGCCAGGGTTGACTATGGCTACACCTTC. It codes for CASSARVDYGYTF. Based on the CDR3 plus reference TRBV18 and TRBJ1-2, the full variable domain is NAGVMQNPRHLVRRRGQEARLRCSPMKGHSHVYWYRQLPEEGLKFMVYLQKENIIDESGMPKERFSAEFPKEGPSILRIQQVVRGDSAAYFCASSARVDYGYTFGSGTRLTVV.

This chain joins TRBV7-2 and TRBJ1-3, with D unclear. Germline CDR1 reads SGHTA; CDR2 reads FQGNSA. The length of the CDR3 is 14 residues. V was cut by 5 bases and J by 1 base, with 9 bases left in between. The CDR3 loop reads CASSARRSGNTIYF. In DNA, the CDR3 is TGTGCCAGCAGCGCAAGGAGGTCTGGAAACACCATATATTTT.

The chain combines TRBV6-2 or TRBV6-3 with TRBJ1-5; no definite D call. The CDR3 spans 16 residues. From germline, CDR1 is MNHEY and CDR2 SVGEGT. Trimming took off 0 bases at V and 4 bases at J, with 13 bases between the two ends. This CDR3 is CASSYSITALNQPQHF. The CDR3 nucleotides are TGTGCCAGCAGTTACTCGATTACAGCTCTAAATCAGCCCCAGCATTTT.

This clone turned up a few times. The CDR3 nucleotides are TGTGCCAGCAGCCAAGCAGGCCTCCTTGGATATGGCTACACCTTC. Translating it yields CASSQAGLLGYGYTF. This chain uses TRBV3-1 (or the pseudogene TRBV3-2) with TRBJ1-2; D ambiguous. Looked up from germline, CDR1 is LGHDT and CDR2 is YNNKEL (reference sequence). The CDR3 is 15 amino acids. V was shortened by 1 base and J by 5 bases, with 14 bases between the two germline ends.

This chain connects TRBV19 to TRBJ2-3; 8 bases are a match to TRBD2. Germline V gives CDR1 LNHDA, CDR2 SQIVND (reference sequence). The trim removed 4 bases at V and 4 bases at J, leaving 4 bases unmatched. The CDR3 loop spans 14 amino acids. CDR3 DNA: TGTGCCAGTAGTACGAGACTAGCGTCAGATACGCAGTATTTT. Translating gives CASSTRLASDTQYF.

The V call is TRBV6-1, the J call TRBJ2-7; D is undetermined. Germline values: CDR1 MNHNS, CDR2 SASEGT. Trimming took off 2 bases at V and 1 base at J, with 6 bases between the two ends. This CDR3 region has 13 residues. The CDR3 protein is CASSEPRSYEQYF. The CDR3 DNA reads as TGTGCCAGCAGTGAACCCAGGTCCTACGAGCAGTACTTC.

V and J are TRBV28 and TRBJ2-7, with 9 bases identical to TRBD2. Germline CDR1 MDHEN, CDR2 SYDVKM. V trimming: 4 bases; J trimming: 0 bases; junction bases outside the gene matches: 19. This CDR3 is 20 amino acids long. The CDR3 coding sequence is TGTGCCAGCAGTTCACCTCAGACTAGCGGCCAATTATATCCCTCCTACGAGCAGTACTTC. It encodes CASSSPQTSGQLYPSYEQYF.

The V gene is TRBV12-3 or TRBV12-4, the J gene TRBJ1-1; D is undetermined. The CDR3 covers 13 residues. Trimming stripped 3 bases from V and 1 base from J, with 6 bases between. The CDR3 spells CASSFNGNTEAFF. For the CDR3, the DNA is TGTGCCAGCAGTTTTAACGGGAACACTGAAGCTTTCTTT.

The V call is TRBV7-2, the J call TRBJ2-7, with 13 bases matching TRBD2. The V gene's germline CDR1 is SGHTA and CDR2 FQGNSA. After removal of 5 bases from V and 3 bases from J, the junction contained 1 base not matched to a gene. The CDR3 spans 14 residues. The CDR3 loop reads CASSGTSGDYEQYF. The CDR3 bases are TGTGCCAGCAGCGGGACTAGCGGGGACTACGAGCAGTACTTC.

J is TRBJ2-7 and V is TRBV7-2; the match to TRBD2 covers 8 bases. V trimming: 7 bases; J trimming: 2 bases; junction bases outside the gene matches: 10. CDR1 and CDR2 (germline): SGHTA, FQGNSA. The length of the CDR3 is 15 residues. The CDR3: CASTFLAGSPYEQYF. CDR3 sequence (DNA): TGTGCCAGCACCTTTTTAGCGGGGAGCCCCTACGAGCAGTACTTC.

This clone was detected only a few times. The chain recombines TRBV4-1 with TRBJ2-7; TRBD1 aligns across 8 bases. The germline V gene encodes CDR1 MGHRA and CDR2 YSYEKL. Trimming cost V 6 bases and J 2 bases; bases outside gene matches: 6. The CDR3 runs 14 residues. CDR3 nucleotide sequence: TGCGCCAGCAGACCCACGGGACAGGCCTACGAGCAGTACTTC. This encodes CASRPTGQAYEQYF.

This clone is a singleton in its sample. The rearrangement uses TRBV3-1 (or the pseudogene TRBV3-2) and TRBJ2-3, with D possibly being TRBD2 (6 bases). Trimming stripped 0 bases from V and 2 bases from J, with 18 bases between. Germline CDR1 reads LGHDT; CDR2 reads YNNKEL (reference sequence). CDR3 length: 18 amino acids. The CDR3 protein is CASSQDRRAGTDTDTQYF. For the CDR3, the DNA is TGTGCCAGCAGCCAAGACCGCAGAGCCGGGACTGACACAGATACGCAGTATTTT.

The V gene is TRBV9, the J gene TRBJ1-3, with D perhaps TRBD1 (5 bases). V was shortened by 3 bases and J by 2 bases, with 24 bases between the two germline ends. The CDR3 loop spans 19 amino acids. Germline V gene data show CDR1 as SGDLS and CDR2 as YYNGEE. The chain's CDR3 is CASSGPRGVKSSAGNTIYF. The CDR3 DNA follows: TGTGCCAGCAGCGGCCCCCGGGGGGTTAAGAGCTCTGCTGGAAACACCATATATTTT.

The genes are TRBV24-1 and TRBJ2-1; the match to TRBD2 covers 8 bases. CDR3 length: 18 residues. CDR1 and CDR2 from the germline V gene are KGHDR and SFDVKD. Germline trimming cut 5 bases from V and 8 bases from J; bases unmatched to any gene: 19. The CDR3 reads CATSGSTLGAGGMDEQFF. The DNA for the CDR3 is TGTGCCACCAGTGGGTCCACCCTAGGGGCGGGGGGTATGGATGAGCAGTTCTTC.

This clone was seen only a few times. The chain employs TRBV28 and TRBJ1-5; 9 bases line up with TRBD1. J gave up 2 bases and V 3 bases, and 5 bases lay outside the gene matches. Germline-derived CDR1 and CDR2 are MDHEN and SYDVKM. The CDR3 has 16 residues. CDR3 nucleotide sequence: TGTGCCAGCAGTTTTACAGGGGGCTTAGGCAATCAGCCCCAGCATTTT. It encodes CASSFTGGLGNQPQHF.

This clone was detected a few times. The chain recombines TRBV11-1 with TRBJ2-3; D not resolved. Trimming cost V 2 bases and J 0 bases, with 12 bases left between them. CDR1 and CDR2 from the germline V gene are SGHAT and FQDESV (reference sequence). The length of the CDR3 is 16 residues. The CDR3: CASSLSIGESTDTQYF. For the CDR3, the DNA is TGTGCCAGCAGCTTATCCATTGGAGAGAGCACAGATACGCAGTATTTT.

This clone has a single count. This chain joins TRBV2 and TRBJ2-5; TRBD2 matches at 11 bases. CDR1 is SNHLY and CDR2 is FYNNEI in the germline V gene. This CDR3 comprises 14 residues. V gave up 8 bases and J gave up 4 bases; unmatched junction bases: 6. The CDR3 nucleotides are TGTGCCAGCCAAATCCTAGCGGGGGGAGAGACCCAGTACTTC. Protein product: CASQILAGGETQYF.

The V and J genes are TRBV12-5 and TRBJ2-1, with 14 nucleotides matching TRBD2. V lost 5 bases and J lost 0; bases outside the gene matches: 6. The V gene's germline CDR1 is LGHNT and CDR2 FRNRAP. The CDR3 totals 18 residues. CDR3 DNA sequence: TGTGCTAGTGGTGCAGGACTAGCGGGAGGCAGCTCCTACAATGAGCAGTTCTTC. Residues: CASGAGLAGGSSYNEQFF.